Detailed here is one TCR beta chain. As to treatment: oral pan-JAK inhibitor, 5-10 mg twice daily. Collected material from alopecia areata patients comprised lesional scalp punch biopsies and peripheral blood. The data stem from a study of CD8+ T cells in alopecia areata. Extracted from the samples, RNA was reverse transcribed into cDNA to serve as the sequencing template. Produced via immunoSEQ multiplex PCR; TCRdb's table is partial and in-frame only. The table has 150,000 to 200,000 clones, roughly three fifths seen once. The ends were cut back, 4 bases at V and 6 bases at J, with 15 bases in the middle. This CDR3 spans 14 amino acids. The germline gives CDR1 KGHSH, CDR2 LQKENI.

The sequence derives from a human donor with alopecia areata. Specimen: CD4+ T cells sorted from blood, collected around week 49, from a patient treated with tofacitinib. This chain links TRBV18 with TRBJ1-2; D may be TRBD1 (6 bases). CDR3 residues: CASSQSDSFDGYTF. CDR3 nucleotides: TGTGCCAGCTCACAGTCGGACAGTTTCGATGGCTACACCTTC. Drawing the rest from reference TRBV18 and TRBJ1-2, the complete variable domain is NAGVMQNPRHLVRRRGQEARLRCSPMKGHSHVYWYRQLPEEGLKFMVYLQKENIIDESGMPKERFSAEFPKEGPSILRIQQVVRGDSAAYFCASSQSDSFDGYTFGSGTRLTVV.